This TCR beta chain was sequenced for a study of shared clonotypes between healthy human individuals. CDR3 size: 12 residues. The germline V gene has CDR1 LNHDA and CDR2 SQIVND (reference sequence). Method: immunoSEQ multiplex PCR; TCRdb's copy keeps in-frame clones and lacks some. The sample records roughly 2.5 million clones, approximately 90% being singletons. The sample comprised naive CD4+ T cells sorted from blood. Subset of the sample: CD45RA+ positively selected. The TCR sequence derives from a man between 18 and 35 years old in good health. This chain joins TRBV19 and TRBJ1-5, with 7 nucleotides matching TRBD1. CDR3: CAGGTGNQPQHF. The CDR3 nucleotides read TGTGCAGGGGGCACGGGCAATCAGCCCCAGCATTTT.